Below, one TCR beta chain is given with its context. The data stem from a study of CD8 T cells in Susac syndrome. CDR3 length: 14 amino acids. The ends lost 8 bases at V and 3 bases at J; junction bases unmatched: 8. CDR1 is LNHDA and CDR2 is SQIVND in the germline V gene (reference sequence). Reverse transcription used roughly 0.45 to 1 ug RNA and random hexamers. One entry per CDR3 protein results from TCRdb running MiXCR on the immunoSEQ multiplex PCR reads. Counted here are approximately 80,000 distinct CDR3 sequences, roughly 91% occurring once; the ten biggest clones make up roughly 0.49%. This chain uses TRBV19 with TRBJ1-1; TRBD1 agrees at 8 bases. Sequencing was carried out using CD8+ T cells from PBMCs. This receptor was identified in a human donor with multiple sclerosis. DNA for the CDR3: TGTGCCAGTCGGGAACAGGGGGTCCACACTGAAGCTTTCTTT. Protein product: CASREQGVHTEAFF. The whole variable domain, filled in from reference TRBV19 and TRBJ1-1, reads DGGITQSPKYLFRKEGQNVTLSCEQNLNHDAMYWYRQDPGQGLRLIYYSQIVNDFQKGDIAEGYSVSREKKESFPLTVTSAQKNPTAFYLCASREQGVHTEAFFGQGTRLTVV.